The clone carrying this T cell receptor beta chain was picked up many times. Its antigen is not identified. This sample was taken from a study of T cell repertoires in cytomegalovirus infection. At the level of the study: The authors used CMV epitopes that were HLA-C-restricted (recently identified) and HLA-B-restricted (well studied). Public TCR beta signatures indicated both CMV infection and matching HLA type.

Study-wide results and caveats: Based on cumulative public TCR beta family frequency, carriers of CMV plus the relevant HLA were identified.

TCRdb reanalysed the reads using MiXCR and keeps one entry per CDR3 protein. The repertoire includes 650,000 to 850,000 distinct CDR3 sequences, just under 30% of them detected once, and around 13% sits in the top ten. This TCR was sampled from a human donor in good health (CMV status not recorded). Some clones in this sample may be carry-over from other donors' samples. The specimen was cultured CD8+ T cells from PBMCs, collected from culture after CMV antigen stimulation.

The CDR3 DNA is TGTGCCAGCAGCTTAGAGGAGATACATAATTCACCCCTCCACTTT. Its protein product is CASSLEEIHNSPLHF. J is TRBJ1-6 and V is TRBV7-2; D is undetermined. The CDR3 contains 15 residues. Germline CDR1 SGHTA, CDR2 FQGNSA. Trimming took 1 base from V and 5 from J, leaving 9 bases between them.